This is a list of T cell receptor beta chains from one sample in a study of PD-1 blockade in classical Hodgkin lymphoma. Generated by immunoSEQ multiplex PCR, the TCRdb table keeps only in-frame clones and is missing some. The sample contains some 60,000 clones, 85% to 90% of which appear only once. The sequences come from peripheral blood mononuclear cells (PBMCs), collected at baseline. The source of these receptors is a human donor with classical Hodgkin lymphoma. Each CDR3 is given with its conserved first and last residue. Fields, in order: V gene, clone size, J gene, D gene, CDR3 DNA, CDR3 protein. A D gene is named only where the DNA matches it firmly. Rows give clone size only sometimes, using once, few, many, or a class for an expanded clone.

>TRBV27|NA|TRBJ2-1|NA
TGTGCCAGCAGTTTAGGAGGCGCGGAGTTCTTC
CASSLGGAEFF
>TRBV1|NA|TRBJ1-5|NA
TGCACCAGCAGCCAAGACAGGGGGCCTAGATGTGGCAATCAGCCCCAGCATTTT
CTSSQDRGPRCGNQPQHF
>TRBV7-9|NA|TRBJ2-5|NA
TGTGCCAGCAGCCCGCTTATGGGGGAGACCCAGTACTTC
CASSPLMGETQYF
>TRBV4-1|NA|TRBJ2-7|NA
TGCGCCAGCAGCGACGTTGACAGGGAGGGGAGAGACGAGCAGTACTTC
CASSDVDREGRDEQYF
>TRBV15|once|TRBJ2-7|NA
TGTGCCACCAGCAGATTTGGGGGCGGAGTATTCGAGCAGTACTTC
CATSRFGGGVFEQYF
>TRBV27|NA|TRBJ2-7|TRBD1
TGTGCCAGCAGCTCGACAGGGGAGAACTCCTACGAGCAGTACTTC
CASSSTGENSYEQYF
>TRBV7-9|once|TRBJ2-5|NA
TGTGCCAGCAGCCTGGGGGTTGAGACCCAGTACTTC
CASSLGVETQYF
>TRBV7-6|NA|TRBJ1-4|NA
TGTGCCAGCAGCTTAGGGACAGACAACCCCAAACTGTTTTTT
CASSLGTDNPKLFF
>TRBV6-1|NA|TRBJ1-1|NA
TGTGCCAGCAACGGGCCGGATGATGAAGCTTTCTTT
CASNGPDDEAFF
>TRBV6-1|NA|TRBJ1-5|NA
TGTGCCGGCCGCGAGAGGGCACAGCCCCAGCATTTT
CAGRERAQPQHF
>TRBV5-1|NA|TRBJ1-1|NA
TGCGCCAGCAGCTTGGGGGTCTTGGGGAACACTGAAGCTTTCTTT
CASSLGVLGNTEAFF
>TRBV2|NA|TRBJ2-3|NA
TGTGCCAGCGGGGGGCGAGACACAGATACGCAGTATTTT
CASGGRDTDTQYF
>TRBV2|NA|TRBJ1-1|NA
TGTGCCAGCAGATTACAGGAGAACACTGAAGCTTTCTTT
CASRLQENTEAFF
>TRBV5-1|NA|TRBJ2-7|TRBD2
TGCGCCAGCAGCTCTCGGACTAGCGTACCTTACGAGCAGTACTTC
CASSSRTSVPYEQYF
>TRBV5-4|few|TRBJ1-5|NA
TGTGCCAGCAGCTTGGGTGGAGGTCAGCCCCAGCATTTT
CASSLGGGQPQHF
>TRBV6-1|NA|TRBJ2-1|NA
TGTGCCGCTGCGCTTCCGAGCTCCTACAATGAGCAGTTCTTC
CAAALPSSYNEQFF
>TRBV6-1|NA|TRBJ1-1|NA
TGTGCCAGCAGTGAAAAGCTGAACACTGAAGCTTTCTTT
CASSEKLNTEAFF
>TRBV4-2|NA|TRBJ2-3|TRBD2
TGTGCCAGCAGCCACTGGACTAGCGGGGGGGAAGTATCAGATACGCAGTATTTT
CASSHWTSGGEVSDTQYF
>TRBV5-8|NA|TRBJ1-1|NA
TGTGCCAGCAGCTCCTACACTGAAGCTTTCTTT
CASSSYTEAFF
>TRBV7-2|NA|TRBJ1-5|TRBD1
TGTGCCAGCAGCTTAGAACAGGGGGGCAATCAGCCCCAGCATTTT
CASSLEQGGNQPQHF
>TRBV10-3|few|TRBJ1-6|TRBD1
TGTGCCATCAGGACCGGGACAGGGGATTCACCCCTCCACTTT
CAIRTGTGDSPLHF
>TRBV4-1|NA|TRBJ1-4|TRBD1
TGCGCCAGCAGCCCATCGACAGGGAAGTCTGAAAAACTGTTTTTT
CASSPSTGKSEKLFF
>TRBV29-1|NA|TRBJ1-1|TRBD1
TGCAGCGTCCTCCCCCGGGACAGAGACACTGAAGCTTTCTTT
CSVLPRDRDTEAFF
>TRBV6-1|NA|TRBJ2-1|NA
TGTGCCAGCAGTGAAGGTTTAGACGTCAATGAGCAGTTCTTC
CASSEGLDVNEQFF
>TRBV4-1|NA|TRBJ1-5|NA
TGCGCCAGCAGCCAAGATCGGGGAAATCAGCCCCAGCATTTT
CASSQDRGNQPQHF
>TRBV5-1|NA|TRBJ2-3|NA
TGCGCCAGCAGCCTAATGACTGGATCCCTTATCACAGATACGCAGTATTTT
CASSLMTGSLITDTQYF
>TRBV19|NA|TRBJ2-1|NA
TGTGCCAGTAGTACCTCCCCAACCGGAATTGGGAATGAGCAGTTCTTC
CASSTSPTGIGNEQFF
>TRBV11-3|NA|TRBJ1-6|NA
TGTGCCAGCAGCCTAGGGGTGTCGGACAGTAAAAAACCCCTCCACTTT
CASSLGVSDSKKPLHF
>TRBV4-1|NA|TRBJ1-2|NA
TGCGCCAGCAGCCAATCTTTGCAGGAGACCTATGGCTACACCTTC
CASSQSLQETYGYTF
>TRBV11-2|NA|TRBJ2-7|TRBD2
TGTGCCAGCAGCTTCGGAGCTAGCGGCTCCTACGAGCAGTACTTC
CASSFGASGSYEQYF
>TRBV29-1|NA|TRBJ2-7|NA
TGCAGCGTTGTCGAAGGTTCGGGCGAGCAGTACTTC
CSVVEGSGEQYF
>TRBV2|NA|TRBJ2-3|NA
TGTGCCAGCAGTGAAGGGCCTACGCAGTATTTT
CASSEGPTQYF
>TRBV27|NA|TRBJ2-4|TRBD2
TGTGCCAGCAGTGACTGGGGGGGTTTAAACATTCAGTACTTC
CASSDWGGLNIQYF
>TRBV7-9|NA|TRBJ1-1|NA
TGTGCCAGCAGCTTTCCGGACGGGGATCAAGCTTTCTTT
CASSFPDGDQAFF
>TRBV5-1|NA|TRBJ2-7|NA
TGCGCCAGCAGCTTGGGATTTCCCCGGACCTACGAGCAGTACTTC
CASSLGFPRTYEQYF
>TRBV5-6|once|TRBJ1-2|TRBD1
TGTGCCAGCAGCCTCCGGGACAGGGGGCTTTATGGCTACACCTTC
CASSLRDRGLYGYTF
>TRBV5-5|NA|TRBJ2-7|NA
TGTGCCAGCAGCGCCCTTGGGGTCGAGCAGTACTTC
CASSALGVEQYF
>TRBV21-1|NA|TRBJ1-1|NA
TGTGCCAGCAGCGACCCAAACACTGAAGCTTTCTTT
CASSDPNTEAFF
>TRBV7-3|NA|TRBJ1-5|TRBD1
TGTGCCAGCAGCACTCACAGGGGTTTGGATCAGCCCCAGCATTTT
CASSTHRGLDQPQHF
>TRBV7-9|NA|TRBJ2-3|TRBD1
TGTGCCAGCAGACTCGACAGGGACCTCACAGATACGCAGTATTTT
CASRLDRDLTDTQYF
>TRBV4-2|NA|TRBJ2-1|NA
TGTGCCAGCAGCCAAGGGGGATTTGAGCAGTTCTTC
CASSQGGFEQFF
>TRBV6-4|NA|TRBJ1-2|NA
TGTGCCAGCAGTGACTCTCGGGTAGGAGGCTACACCTTC
CASSDSRVGGYTF
>TRBV7-9|NA|TRBJ2-3|NA
TGTGCCAGCAGCTTGGGCCTGAGCACAGATACGCAGTATTTT
CASSLGLSTDTQYF
>TRBV20-1|NA|TRBJ2-7|NA
TGCAGTGCTGCTGACAGCTACGAGCAGTACTTC
CSAADSYEQYF
>TRBV27|NA|TRBJ1-1|NA
TGTGCCAGCAGTTATAGGGGGAACACTGAAGCTTTCTTT
CASSYRGNTEAFF
>TRBV7-2|few|TRBJ1-6|TRBD1
TGTGCCAGCAGCCTCGACAGGGGTTATTCACCCCTCCACTTT
CASSLDRGYSPLHF
>TRBV7-3|NA|TRBJ2-7|NA
TGTGCCAGCAGCTTATTCCAGGGCTACGAGCAGTACTTC
CASSLFQGYEQYF
>TRBV12-5|NA|TRBJ2-3|NA
TGTGCTAGTGGTTTGGCCCTAGTGGATACGCAGTATTTT
CASGLALVDTQYF
>TRBV4-1|NA|TRBJ1-5|NA
TGCGCCAGCAGCTCCCTCTCTGGGCAGGGTAAACAGCCCCAGCATTTT
CASSSLSGQGKQPQHF
>TRBV28|NA|TRBJ2-3|NA
TGTGCCAGCGCTGGGGCTAGGAGGCAGTATTTT
CASAGARRQYF
>TRBV5-1|NA|TRBJ2-5|NA
TGCGCCAGCAGCCCAGCCTTCGGAACAGGCGACCAAGAGACCCAGTACTTC
CASSPAFGTGDQETQYF
>TRBV10-1|NA|TRBJ2-5|NA
TGCGCCAGCAGTGTAATTCCGGGCCGAAAGTACCAAGAGACCCAGTACTTC
CASSVIPGRKYQETQYF
>TRBV11-2|NA|TRBJ1-5|NA
TGTGCCAGCAGCCACCAATTACGGACAGAGAGCAATCAGCCCCAGCATTTT
CASSHQLRTESNQPQHF
>TRBV6-1|NA|TRBJ1-5|NA
TGTGCCAGGACGGATCCCAATCAGCCCCAGCATTTT
CARTDPNQPQHF
>TRBV5-1|NA|TRBJ1-1|NA
TGCGCCAGCAGCTTCGGGGGGGACACTGAAGCTTTCTTT
CASSFGGDTEAFF
>TRBV7-7|NA|TRBJ1-5|NA
TGTGCTAGCCGGTCGAGGGTATTCGATCGGAGCAATCAGCCCCAGCATTTT
CASRSRVFDRSNQPQHF
>TRBV5-6|NA|TRBJ2-7|NA
TGTGCCAGCACCTTCTTCTCGGGGAGCTATTACTACGAGCAGTACTTC
CASTFFSGSYYYEQYF
>TRBV5-4|NA|TRBJ1-2|NA
TGTGCCAGCAGCTTGGAAGGGAACCTCTATGGCTACACCTTC
CASSLEGNLYGYTF
>TRBV11-2|NA|TRBJ1-5|NA
TGTGCCAGCAGCTTAGATGGTCAGGCCGACTCCCAGCATTTT
CASSLDGQADSQHF